The 6 T cell receptor beta chains given below trace back to one sample, sequenced in a study of T cell repertoires in cytomegalovirus infection. From the reads, TCRdb called clonotypes with MiXCR, one entry per CDR3 protein. The table has a few hundred thousand distinct CDR3 sequences, more than 40% seen once. These receptors are not linked to any known antigen. This sample comprised cultured PBMCs, obtained from culture after CMV antigen stimulation. These receptors all come from a human donor in good health (CMV status not recorded). Some clones in this sample may be carry-over from other donors' samples.

The chain joins TRBV12-3 or TRBV12-4 to TRBJ2-3, with D tentatively TRBD1 (5 bases). The CDR3 contains 13 residues. With 5 bases removed from V and 4 bases from J, the gap between germline ends came to 10 bases. CDR3: CASSTQGPDTQYF. The DNA of the CDR3 is TGTGCCAGCAGTACGCAGGGTCCAGATACGCAGTATTTT.

This clonotype was seen more than once but under ten times. The V gene is TRBV7-2, the J gene TRBJ2-3, with 7 nucleotides matching TRBD1. Germline loops: CDR1 SGHTA, CDR2 FQGNSA. The CDR3 loop spans 15 amino acids. The junction had 5 bases not matched to a gene; V was cut back by 5 bases and J by 0 bases. CDR3 DNA: TGTGCCAGCAGCCCGACAGGGCTGAGCACAGATACGCAGTATTTT. It codes for CASSPTGLSTDTQYF. Looking up the rest from reference TRBV7-2 and TRBJ2-3 gives the full variable domain: GAGVSQSPSNKVTEKGKDVELRCDPISGHTALYWYRQSLGQGLEFLIYFQGNSAPDKSGLPSDRFSAERTGGSVSTLTIQRTQQEDSAVYLCASSPTGLSTDTQYFGPGTRLTVL.

This clonotype was counted between two and nine times. This chain joins TRBV7-2 and TRBJ2-3; tentative D call: TRBD2 (6 bases). Germline V lookup: CDR1 SGHTA, CDR2 FQGNSA. V lost 5 bases and J lost 0, with 12 bases in between. CDR3 size: 15 residues. The DNA for the CDR3 is TGTGCCAGCAGCCCTGTCGGGGGTAGCACAGATACGCAGTATTTT. Encoded protein: CASSPVGGSTDTQYF.

The chain is built from TRBV7-8 and TRBJ1-5; 7 positions match TRBD1. Germline V gene data show CDR1 as SGHVS and CDR2 as FQNEAQ. The CDR3 has 15 residues. With 3 bases clipped from V and 0 bases from J, the junction kept 2 bases outside the gene matches. This chain's CDR3 is CASSFDRASNQPQHF. The DNA of the CDR3 is TGTGCCAGCAGCTTCGACAGGGCTAGCAATCAGCCCCAGCATTTT. Looking up the rest from reference TRBV7-8 and TRBJ1-5 gives the full variable domain: GAGVSQSPRYKVAKRGQDVALRCDPISGHVSLFWYQQALGQGPEFLTYFQNEAQLDKSGLPSDRFFAERPEGSVSTLKIQRTQQEDSAVYLCASSFDRASNQPQHFGDGTRLSIL.

The chain has TRBV7-8 and TRBJ1-6, with unresolved D. CDR1 and CDR2 from the germline V gene are SGHVS and FQNEAQ. The V and J ends lost 2 bases and 6 bases respectively, with 5 bases between them. The length of the CDR3 is 13 residues. CDR3 amino acids: CASSLILNSPLHF. Written as DNA, the CDR3 is TGTGCCAGCAGCTTAATCCTTAATTCACCCCTCCACTTT.

This clonotype was seen a handful of times. The chain has TRBV7-6 and TRBJ2-2; D may be TRBD2 (7 bases). The V and J ends lost 1 base and 4 bases respectively, with 13 bases between them. The CDR3 is made up of 16 amino acids. The V gene's germline CDR1 is SGHVS and CDR2 FNYEAQ. The CDR3 region is CASSLVVGGPTGELFF. CDR3 nucleotides: TGTGCCAGCAGCTTAGTTGTCGGGGGGCCCACCGGGGAGCTGTTTTTT.